The rows below give T cell receptor beta chains drawn from one sample of a study of graft-versus-host responses after intestinal transplantation. TCRdb keeps only in-frame clones here, not all; method: immunoSEQ multiplex PCR. The data contain roughly 46,000 clones, approximately 92% of them singletons. The starting material was PBMCs, obtained around 790 days after a first intestinal transplant, on the day of a second. The receptor source for this set is a human patient who received an intestinal transplant, so some T cells may come from the graft donor. CDR3s include the opening cysteine and the closing phenylalanine or tryptophan. Fields, in order: V gene, J gene, D gene, CDR3 DNA, CDR3 protein. The D gene is left open where the match is weak.

v_call: TRBV23-1
j_call: TRBJ1-1
d_call: -
cdr3_nt: TGCGCCAGCAGACCGAGGGAAGGAGTAAAGGGGATCACTGAAGCTTTCTTT
cdr3_aa: CASRPREGVKGITEAFF

v_call: TRBV28
j_call: TRBJ1-2
d_call: TRBD1
cdr3_nt: TGTGCCAGCAGTCCCCTTTGGACAGGGGCCGGCTACACCTTC
cdr3_aa: CASSPLWTGAGYTF

v_call: TRBV2
j_call: TRBJ2-5
d_call: -
cdr3_nt: TGTGCCAGCAAGTTTCGCAGGTTTTTGTTTGTCACGCGACGTGGGGAGACCCAGTACTTC
cdr3_aa: CASKFRRFLFVTRRGETQYF

v_call: TRBV2
j_call: TRBJ2-1
d_call: -
cdr3_nt: TGTGCCAGCAGTGGATTAACGGGAGTTTCCTACAATGAGCAGTTCTTC
cdr3_aa: CASSGLTGVSYNEQFF

v_call: TRBV9
j_call: TRBJ2-2
d_call: -
cdr3_nt: TGTGCCAGCAGCGGCTCCAGGGGTACCGGGGAGCTGTTTTTT
cdr3_aa: CASSGSRGTGELFF

v_call: TRBV27
j_call: TRBJ1-5
d_call: -
cdr3_nt: TGTGCCAGCAGTTTATTTAGCAATCAGCCCCAGCATTTT
cdr3_aa: CASSLFSNQPQHF

v_call: TRBV10-1
j_call: TRBJ2-3
d_call: TRBD2
cdr3_nt: TGCGCCAGCAGTGAGACTAGCGGGAGCACAGATACGCAGTATTTT
cdr3_aa: CASSETSGSTDTQYF

v_call: TRBV5-1
j_call: TRBJ2-1
d_call: -
cdr3_nt: TGCGCCAGCAGCTTGTCTTCTGGAATTCTGGAGAGAGAGCAGTTCTTC
cdr3_aa: CASSLSSGILEREQFF

v_call: TRBV6-5
j_call: TRBJ1-1
d_call: -
cdr3_nt: TGTGCCAGCAGTGGGGTGGGGCCGACTGAAGCTTTCTTT
cdr3_aa: CASSGVGPTEAFF

v_call: TRBV7-2
j_call: TRBJ2-1
d_call: -
cdr3_nt: TGTGCCAGCAGCTCCCGGTATGATGGTAGCTCCAATGAGCAGTTCTTC
cdr3_aa: CASSSRYDGSSNEQFF

v_call: TRBV15
j_call: TRBJ2-7
d_call: TRBD2
cdr3_nt: TGTGCCACCAGCAGGGCGCGGGGGGCTTACGAGCAGTACTTC
cdr3_aa: CATSRARGAYEQYF

v_call: TRBV27
j_call: TRBJ2-1
d_call: -
cdr3_nt: TGTGCCAGCAGTTTAGGCGGGACCAGCAATGAGCAGTTCTTC
cdr3_aa: CASSLGGTSNEQFF

v_call: TRBV2
j_call: TRBJ2-5
d_call: -
cdr3_nt: TGTGCCAGCAACTTGGATAAGACTAAGACCCAGTACTTC
cdr3_aa: CASNLDKTKTQYF

v_call: TRBV7-6
j_call: TRBJ2-7
d_call: TRBD1
cdr3_nt: TGTGCCAGCAGCTTCAAAGCCGGGACAGGGTCCGAGCAGTACTTC
cdr3_aa: CASSFKAGTGSEQYF

v_call: TRBV10-3
j_call: TRBJ1-2
d_call: -
cdr3_nt: TGTGCCATCAGTGAGGGCAGGGATCACGGCTACACCTTC
cdr3_aa: CAISEGRDHGYTF

v_call: TRBV4-2
j_call: TRBJ2-5
d_call: TRBD2
cdr3_nt: TGTGCCAGCAGCCCGAAATCTTTAACTAGCGGAGTGGGAGAGACCCAGTACTTC
cdr3_aa: CASSPKSLTSGVGETQYF